This TCR beta chain was recovered during a study of T cells in localized non-small cell lung cancer. Study observations and caveats: T cell clonality was highest in uninvolved adjacent lung, above tumor. Greater blood T cell density accompanied longer overall survival. Since sequencing was restricted to only one region of the tumor, intratumor heterogeneity remains a possibility.

Per germline, CDR1 SEHNR and CDR2 FQNEAQ (reference sequence). Trimming cost V 5 bases and J 0 bases, with 3 bases left between them. The CDR3 runs to 12 residues. This clone was found a few times. Antigen unknown. Data came from immunoSEQ multiplex PCR; TCRdb stores just in-frame clones and leaves some out. The sample shows tens of thousands of clones, 80% of them seen only once. This clonotype originated in a female donor older than 55 with stage I lung adenocarcinoma. This sequence joins TRBV7-9 and TRBJ2-3, with unresolved D. Sequenced material: peripheral blood, taken before any cancer treatment. The CDR3: CASSPSTDTQYF. In nucleotides, the CDR3 is TGTGCCAGCAGCCCAAGCACAGATACGCAGTATTTT.